What follows describes a single T cell receptor beta chain. Its cognate antigen is unknown. Clones were sequenced by immunoSEQ multiplex PCR, and TCRdb holds only the in-frame ones, with some missing. Of 90,000 to 130,000 clones detected, 70% to 90% appear once; the ten largest clones hold 2.5% to 4%. These data come from a study of T cell responses to AZD1222 COVID-19 vaccine. Study as a whole: Second-dose intervals of approximately 4 or approximately 12 weeks were pooled.

Study results and caveats: Seropositive at baseline were only five or six AZD1222 recipients. No day 14 peak samples; only post-peak repertoires were characterized.

The specimen comprised peripheral blood, sampled on day 0 of AZD1222 vaccination. The sequence was collected from an adult in good health.

CDR3 region: CASSLSSGGQETQYF. The CDR3 nucleotides read TGTGCCAGCAGCTTATCAAGCGGGGGGCAAGAGACCCAGTACTTC. The V call is TRBV7-7, the J call TRBJ2-5; 9 bases are shared with TRBD2. This CDR3 contains 15 residues. In germline, CDR1 is SSHAT, CDR2 FNYEAQ (reference sequence). Trimming cost V 2 bases and J 2 bases; bases outside gene matches: 3.